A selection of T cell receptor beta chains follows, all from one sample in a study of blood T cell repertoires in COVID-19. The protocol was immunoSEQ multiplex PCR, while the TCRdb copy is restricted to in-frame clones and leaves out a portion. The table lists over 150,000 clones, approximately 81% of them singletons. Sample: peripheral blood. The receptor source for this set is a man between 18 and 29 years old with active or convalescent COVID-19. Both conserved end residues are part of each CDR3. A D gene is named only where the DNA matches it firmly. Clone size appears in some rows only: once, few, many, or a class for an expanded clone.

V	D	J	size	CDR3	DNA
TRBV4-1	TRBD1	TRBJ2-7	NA	CASSQADRAGPYEQYF	TGCGCCAGCAGCCAGGCTGACAGGGCGGGCCCCTACGAGCAGTACTTC
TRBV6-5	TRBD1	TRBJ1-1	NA	CASSYPRQGAPTEAFF	TGTGCCAGCAGTTACCCAAGACAGGGGGCGCCCACTGAAGCTTTCTTT
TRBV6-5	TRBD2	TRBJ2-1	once	CASRPLAADGNEQFF	TGTGCCAGCAGACCACTAGCGGCGGATGGGAATGAGCAGTTCTTC
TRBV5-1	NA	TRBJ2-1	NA	CASSVDSGYNEQFF	TGCGCCAGCAGCGTGGACTCCGGGTACAATGAGCAGTTCTTC
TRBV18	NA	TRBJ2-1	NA	CASARDYEQFF	TGTGCCAGCGCCAGGGACTATGAGCAGTTCTTC
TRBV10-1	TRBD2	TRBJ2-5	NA	CASTLAGGQETQYF	TGCGCCAGCACTCTAGCGGGAGGCCAAGAGACCCAGTACTTC
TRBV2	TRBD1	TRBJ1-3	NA	CASRGAGTGLRGNTIYF	TGTGCCAGCAGGGGCGCCGGGACAGGGCTTAGAGGAAACACCATATATTTT
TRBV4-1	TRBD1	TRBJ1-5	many	CASSQTGGGNQPQHF	TGCGCCAGCAGCCAAACAGGGGGCGGCAATCAGCCCCAGCATTTT
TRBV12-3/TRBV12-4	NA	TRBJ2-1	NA	CASSLMDSQFF	TGTGCCAGCAGTTTAATGGACTCACAGTTCTTC
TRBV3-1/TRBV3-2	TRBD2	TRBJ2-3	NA	CASSQDGGARGDTQYF	TGTGCCAGCAGCCAAGACGGGGGGGCCCGAGGAGATACGCAGTATTTT
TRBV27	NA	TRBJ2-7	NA	CASSPIDRPNEQYF	TGTGCCAGCAGCCCGATAGACAGGCCCAACGAGCAGTACTTC